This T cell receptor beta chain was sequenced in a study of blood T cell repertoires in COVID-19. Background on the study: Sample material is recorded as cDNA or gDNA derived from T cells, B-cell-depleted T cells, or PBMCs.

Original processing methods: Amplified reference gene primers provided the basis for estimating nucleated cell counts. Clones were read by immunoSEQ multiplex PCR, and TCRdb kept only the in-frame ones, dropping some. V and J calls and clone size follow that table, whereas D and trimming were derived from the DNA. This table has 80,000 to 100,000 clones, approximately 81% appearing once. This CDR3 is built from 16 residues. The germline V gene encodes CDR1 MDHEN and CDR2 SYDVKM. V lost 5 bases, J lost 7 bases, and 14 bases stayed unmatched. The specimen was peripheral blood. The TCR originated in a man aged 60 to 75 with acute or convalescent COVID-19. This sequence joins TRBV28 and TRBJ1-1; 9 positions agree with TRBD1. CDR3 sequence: CASSKNRGTGTDEAFF. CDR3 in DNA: TGTGCCAGCAGTAAAAATAGGGGGACAGGGACGGATGAAGCTTTCTTT.